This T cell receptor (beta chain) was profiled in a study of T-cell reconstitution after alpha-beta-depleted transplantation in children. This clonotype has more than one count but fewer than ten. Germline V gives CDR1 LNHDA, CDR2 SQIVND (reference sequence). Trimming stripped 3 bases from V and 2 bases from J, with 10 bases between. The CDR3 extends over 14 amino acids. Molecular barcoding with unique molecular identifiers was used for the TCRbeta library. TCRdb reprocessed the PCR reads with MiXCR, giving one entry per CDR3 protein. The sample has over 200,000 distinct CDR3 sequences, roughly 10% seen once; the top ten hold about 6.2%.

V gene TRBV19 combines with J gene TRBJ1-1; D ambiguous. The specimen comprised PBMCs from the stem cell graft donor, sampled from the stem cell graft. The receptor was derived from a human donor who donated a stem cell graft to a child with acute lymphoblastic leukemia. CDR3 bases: TGTGCCAGTAGTATCTGGGGAAGAAACACTGAAGCTTTCTTT. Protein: CASSIWGRNTEAFF. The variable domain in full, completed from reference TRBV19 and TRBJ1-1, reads DGGITQSPKYLFRKEGQNVTLSCEQNLNHDAMYWYRQDPGQGLRLIYYSQIVNDFQKGDIAEGYSVSREKKESFPLTVTSAQKNPTAFYLCASSIWGRNTEAFFGQGTRLTVV.